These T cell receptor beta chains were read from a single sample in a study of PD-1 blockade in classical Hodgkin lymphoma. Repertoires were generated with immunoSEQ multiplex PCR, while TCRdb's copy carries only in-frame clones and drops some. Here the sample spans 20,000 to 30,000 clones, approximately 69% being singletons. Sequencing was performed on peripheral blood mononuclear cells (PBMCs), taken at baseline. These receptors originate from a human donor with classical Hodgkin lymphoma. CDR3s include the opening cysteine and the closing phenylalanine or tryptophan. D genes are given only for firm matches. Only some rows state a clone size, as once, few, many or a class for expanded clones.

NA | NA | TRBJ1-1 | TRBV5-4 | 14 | TGTGCCAGCAGCTTAAACCAGGTTTACACTGAAGCTTTCTTT | CASSLNQVYTEAFF
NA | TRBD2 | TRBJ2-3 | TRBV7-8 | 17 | TGTGCCAGCAGCGACCTAGCGGGGGGGCCGATCACAGATACGCAGTATTTT | CASSDLAGGPITDTQYF
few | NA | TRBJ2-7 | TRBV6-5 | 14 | TGTGCCAGCACTACTAAGCGGGTTGGCTACGAGCAGTACTTC | CASTTKRVGYEQYF
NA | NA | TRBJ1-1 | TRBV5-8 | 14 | TGTGCCAGCAGCTTCCAGACAGGGAACACTGAAGCTTTCTTT | CASSFQTGNTEAFF
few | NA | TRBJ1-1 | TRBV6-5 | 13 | TGTGCCAGCAGTACACATCGGAACACTGAAGCTTTCTTT | CASSTHRNTEAFF
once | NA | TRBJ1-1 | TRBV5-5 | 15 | TGTGCCAGCAGCTTGGGTGGTCTGTTGAACACTGAAGCTTTCTTT | CASSLGGLLNTEAFF
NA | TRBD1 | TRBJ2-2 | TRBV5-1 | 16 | TGCGCCAGCAGCTTGTTTGGACAGGGGGCCACCGGGGAGCTGTTTTTT | CASSLFGQGATGELFF
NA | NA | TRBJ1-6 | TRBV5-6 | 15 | TGTGCCAGCAGCTTGTCCTCCCAGGGCCGGGCACCCCTCCACTTT | CASSLSSQGRAPLHF
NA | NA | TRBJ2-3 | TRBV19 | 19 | TGTGCCAGTAGTACCCGACTAGGGAAGGGCGACACTAGCACAGATACGCAGTATTTT | CASSTRLGKGDTSTDTQYF
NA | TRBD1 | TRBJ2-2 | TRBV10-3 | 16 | TGTGCCATCAGTGAGGCGCCGGGACAGGGTGGCGGGGAGCTGTTTTTT | CAISEAPGQGGGELFF
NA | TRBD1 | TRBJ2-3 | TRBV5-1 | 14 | TGCGCCAGCAGCTTGGACAGGGGGATAGATACGCAGTATTTT | CASSLDRGIDTQYF
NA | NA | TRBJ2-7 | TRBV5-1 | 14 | TGCGCCAGCAGGCGAGCAGGATCGAGCTACGAGCAGTACTTC | CASRRAGSSYEQYF
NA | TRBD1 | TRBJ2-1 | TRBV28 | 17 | TGTGCCAGCAATTTGGATCTGTCGGGACAGGGTGTGAATGAGCAGTTCTTC | CASNLDLSGQGVNEQFF
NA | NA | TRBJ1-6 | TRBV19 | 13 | TGTGCCAGTAGTTCGGGGCCGGAGTCACCCCTCCACTTT | CASSSGPESPLHF
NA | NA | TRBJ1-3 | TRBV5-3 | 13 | TGTCCCTTCGGGGCCCCGACGAGAAACACCATATATTTT | CPFGAPTRNTIYF
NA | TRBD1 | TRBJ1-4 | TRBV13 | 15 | TGTGCCAGCAGCCTCGGACAGGGAGGGGGTGAAAAACTGTTTTTT | CASSLGQGGGEKLFF
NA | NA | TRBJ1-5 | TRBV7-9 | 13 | TGTGCCAGCAGCTTAAATAGCAATCAGCCCCAGCATTTT | CASSLNSNQPQHF
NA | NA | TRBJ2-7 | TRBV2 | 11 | TGTGCCAGCAGCGGGGCTCACGAGCAGTACTTC | CASSGAHEQYF
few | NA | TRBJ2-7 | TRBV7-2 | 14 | TGTGCCAGCAGCACCGGTAGCAGCTCCTACGAGCAGTACTTC | CASSTGSSSYEQYF
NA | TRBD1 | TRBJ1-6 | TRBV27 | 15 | TGTGCCAGCAGTTCTGGACAGGGGGGGAATTCACCCCTCCACTTT | CASSSGQGGNSPLHF
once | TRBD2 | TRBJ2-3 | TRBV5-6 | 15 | TGTGCCAGCAGACCTAGCGGGGGGGCAGGAGATACGCAGTATTTT | CASRPSGGAGDTQYF
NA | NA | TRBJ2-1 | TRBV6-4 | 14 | TGTGCCAGCGGGGGCCCCAGCTCCTACAATGAGCAGTTCTTC | CASGGPSSYNEQFF
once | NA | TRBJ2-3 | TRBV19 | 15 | TGTGCCAGTAGTTTAGGGGGAACTAGCACAGATACGCAGTATTTT | CASSLGGTSTDTQYF
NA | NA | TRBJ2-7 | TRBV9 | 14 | TGTGCCAGCAGCGTCCAGAGATCAGGGCCCGAGCAGTACTTC | CASSVQRSGPEQYF
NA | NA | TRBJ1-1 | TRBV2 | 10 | TGTGCCAGCAGGCGGGGTGAAGCTTTCTTT | CASRRGEAFF
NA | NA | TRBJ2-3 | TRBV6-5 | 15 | TGTGCCAGCAGTCCGGACGCGCAGTACACAGATACGCAGTATTTT | CASSPDAQYTDTQYF
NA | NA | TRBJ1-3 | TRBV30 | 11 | TGTGCCTGGAGTGACCCGAACACCATATATTTT | CAWSDPNTIYF
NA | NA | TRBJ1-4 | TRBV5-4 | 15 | TGTGCCAGCACCACCAGGGACGGACAAGCGGAAAAACTGTTTTTT | CASTTRDGQAEKLFF
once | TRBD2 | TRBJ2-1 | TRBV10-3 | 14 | TGTGCCATCAGTGGGAGCGGGGTGAACAATGAGCAGTTCTTC | CAISGSGVNNEQFF
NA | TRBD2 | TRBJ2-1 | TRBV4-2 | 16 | TGTGCCAGCAGCCCCTCCCTCGCGGGGGGAAACAATGAGCAGTTCTTC | CASSPSLAGGNNEQFF
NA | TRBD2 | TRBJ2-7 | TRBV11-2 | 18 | TGTGCCAGCAGCCCGAGAACCGCTAGCGGGGCACTCTCCTACGAGCAGTACTTC | CASSPRTASGALSYEQYF
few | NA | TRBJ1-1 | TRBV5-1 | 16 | TGCGCCAGCAGCCCGGGCGAAGACAGGACGAACACTGAAGCTTTCTTT | CASSPGEDRTNTEAFF
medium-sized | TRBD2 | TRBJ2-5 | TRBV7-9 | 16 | TGTGCCAGCAGCCTGACTAGCGGGGGGGAACGGGAGACCCAGTACTTC | CASSLTSGGERETQYF
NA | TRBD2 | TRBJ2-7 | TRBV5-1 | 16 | TGCGCCAGCAGCCCGGGGGGACTCTTACAGATCTACGAGCAGTACTTC | CASSPGGLLQIYEQYF
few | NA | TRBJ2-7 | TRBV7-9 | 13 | TGTGCCAGCAGCCGATATGGACTTTACGAGCAGTACTTC | CASSRYGLYEQYF
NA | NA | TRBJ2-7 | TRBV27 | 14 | TGTGCCAGCAGTTTGCAGGGGTTGTCCTACGAGCAGTACTTC | CASSLQGLSYEQYF
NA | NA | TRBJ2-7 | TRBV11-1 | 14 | TGTGCCAGCAGCTTAATTGCAGCGTCCTACGAGCAGTACTTC | CASSLIAASYEQYF
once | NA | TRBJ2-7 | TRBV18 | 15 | TGTGCCAGCTCACCACCGGGAGCCTCCATCTACGAGCAGTACTTC | CASSPPGASIYEQYF
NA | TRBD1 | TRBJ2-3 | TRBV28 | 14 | TGTGCCAGCGCCCGGGACAGGGTAACAGATACGCAGTATTTT | CASARDRVTDTQYF
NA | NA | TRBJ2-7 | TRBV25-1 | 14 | TGTGCCAGCAGCCCCAGAGACCGGGCCTACGAGCAGTACTTC | CASSPRDRAYEQYF
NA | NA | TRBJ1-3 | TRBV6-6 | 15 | TGTGCCAGCAGTGACGGTCAAGCCTCTGGAAACACCATATATTTT | CASSDGQASGNTIYF
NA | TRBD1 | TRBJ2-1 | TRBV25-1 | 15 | TGTGCCAGCAGTGTGGGACAGGGAATTTCCAATGAGCAGTTCTTC | CASSVGQGISNEQFF
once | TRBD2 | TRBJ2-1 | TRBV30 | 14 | TGTGCCTGGAGTGGGCGGGGGGGGACCCCCGAGCAGTTCTTC | CAWSGRGGTPEQFF
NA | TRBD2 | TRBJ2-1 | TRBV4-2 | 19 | TGTGCCAGCAGCCAAGATTGGGGACTAGCGGGGGACGAATACAATGAGCAGTTCTTC | CASSQDWGLAGDEYNEQFF
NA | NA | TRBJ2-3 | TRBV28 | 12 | TGTGCCAGCAGCTCGGACACAGATACGCAGTATTTT | CASSSDTDTQYF
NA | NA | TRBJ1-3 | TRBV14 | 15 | TGTGCCAGCAGCTCCCGACAGGCCTCTGGAAACACCATATATTTT | CASSSRQASGNTIYF
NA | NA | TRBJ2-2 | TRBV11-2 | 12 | TGTGCCAGCAGCAGATACACCGGGGAGCTGTTTTTT | CASSRYTGELFF
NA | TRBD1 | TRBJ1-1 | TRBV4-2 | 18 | TGTGCCAGCAGCCAAGTACGGACAGGGGTTACCCAGAACACTGAAGCTTTCTTT | CASSQVRTGVTQNTEAFF
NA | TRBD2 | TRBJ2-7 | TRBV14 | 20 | TGTGCCAGCAGCCAAGTCGCTACTAGCGGGGGGGCCTTCCCTTCCTACGAGCAGTACTTC | CASSQVATSGGAFPSYEQYF
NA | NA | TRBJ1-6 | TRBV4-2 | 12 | TGTGCCAGCAGCCCCGGGACCGCAATTTTCCACTTT | CASSPGTAIFHF
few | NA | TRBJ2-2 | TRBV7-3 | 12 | TGTGCCAGCAGCCCGATAACCGGGGAGCTGTTTTTT | CASSPITGELFF
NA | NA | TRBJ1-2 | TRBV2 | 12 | TGTGCCAGCAGCCAGGATTTCTATGGCTACACCTTC | CASSQDFYGYTF
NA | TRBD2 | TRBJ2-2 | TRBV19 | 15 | TGTGCCAGTAGCCCAGCGGGGGGGCGAACCGGGGAGCTGTTTTTT | CASSPAGGRTGELFF
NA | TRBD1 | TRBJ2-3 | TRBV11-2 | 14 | TGTGCCAGCAGGTCGGGACAGAGCACAGATACGCAGTATTTT | CASRSGQSTDTQYF
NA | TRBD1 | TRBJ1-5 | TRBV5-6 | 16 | TGTGCCAGCAGCTTGGGGACAGGGATCCCCAATCAGCCCCAGCATTTT | CASSLGTGIPNQPQHF